The rows below give T cell receptor beta chains drawn from one sample of a study of T cells in Graves' hyperthyroidism and ophthalmopathy. TCRdb re-derived calls from the multiplex PCR reads in MiXCR, one entry per CDR3 protein. In the table there are about 99,000 distinct CDR3 sequences, approximately 50% of which are singletons. The specimen sequenced was blood. These receptors came from a man aged 35 to 55 with Graves' hyperthyroidism. CDR3s include the opening cysteine and the closing phenylalanine or tryptophan. The D gene is left open where the match is weak. A clone size is listed for some rows: how often the clone was seen (once, few, many), or a class if it is expanded.

D	J	V	size	CDR3	DNA
NA	TRBJ2-5	TRBV7-8	NA	CANSLRTEETQYF	TGTGCCAACAGCCTACGGACGGAAGAGACCCAGTACTTC
NA	TRBJ2-3	TRBV27	NA	CASSLGRRSTDTQYF	TGTGCCAGCAGTTTAGGCAGACGAAGCACAGATACGCAGTATTTT
NA	TRBJ1-2	TRBV19	many	CASSMISGGYTF	TGTGCCAGTAGTATGATATCGGGCGGCTACACCTTC
NA	TRBJ2-3	TRBV10-1	many	CASSESRGAPDTQYF	TGCGCCAGCAGTGAGTCAAGGGGGGCCCCAGATACGCAGTATTTT
NA	TRBJ2-2	TRBV29-1	many	CSVESRGGELFF	TGCAGCGTTGAATCGCGTGGCGGGGAGCTGTTTTTT
NA	TRBJ2-5	TRBV29-1	NA	CSVRETQYF	TGCAGCGTCAGAGAGACCCAGTACTTC
NA	TRBJ1-5	TRBV19	many	CASSIILGNQPQHF	TGTGCCAGTAGTATAATACTGGGAAATCAGCCCCAGCATTTT
TRBD1	TRBJ2-7	TRBV2	NA	CASIPPGQGYYYEQYF	TGTGCCAGCATTCCCCCGGGACAGGGATACTACTACGAGCAGTACTTC
NA	TRBJ2-3	TRBV11-2	many	CASSYTGTYGDTQYF	TGTGCCAGCAGCTACACCGGGACCTATGGAGATACGCAGTATTTT
NA	TRBJ2-1	TRBV5-1	many	CASSFRTVEYNEQFF	TGCGCCAGCAGCTTTAGGACAGTCGAGTACAATGAGCAGTTCTTC
NA	TRBJ2-1	TRBV19	few	CAWSKQGRGDNEQFF	TGTGCCTGGAGTAAACAGGGCCGGGGAGACAATGAGCAGTTCTTC
TRBD1	TRBJ1-5	TRBV24-1	many	CATRESLYRDRPQHF	TGTGCCACCCGTGAGTCCCTCTACAGGGACAGGCCCCAGCATTTT
NA	TRBJ2-7	TRBV7-9	NA	CASSAGIEYEQYF	TGTGCCAGCAGCGCCGGGATTGAGTACGAGCAGTACTTC
TRBD2	TRBJ2-7	TRBV20-1	NA	CSARGSGGNSYEQYF	TGCAGTGCTAGAGGTAGCGGGGGGAACTCCTACGAGCAGTACTTC
TRBD2	TRBJ2-7	TRBV11-2	many	CASSLGPGGSYEQYF	TGTGCCAGCAGCTTAGGACCGGGGGGGTCCTACGAGCAGTACTTC
NA	TRBJ1-5	TRBV28	many	CASKESNQPQHF	TGTGCCAGCAAGGAGAGCAATCAGCCCCAGCATTTT
NA	TRBJ1-2	TRBV29-1	medium-sized	CSAKRQGYGYTF	TGCAGCGCTAAGAGGCAGGGGTATGGCTACACCTTC
TRBD1	TRBJ2-2	TRBV7-2	NA	CASSLQGYDTGDLFF	TGTGCCAGCAGTTTACAGGGGTACGACACCGGAGACCTGTTTTTT
NA	TRBJ1-4	TRBV20-1	NA	CSARDGAASNEKLFF	TGCAGTGCTAGAGATGGGGCAGCCTCTAATGAAAAACTGTTTTTT
NA	TRBJ1-2	TRBV4-1	many	CASSREWTANYGYTF	TGCGCCAGCAGCCGAGAGTGGACAGCGAACTATGGCTACACCTTC
NA	TRBJ2-2	TRBV11-2	many	CASSLDTGELFF	TGTGCCAGCAGCCTTGATACCGGGGAGCTGTTTTTT
NA	TRBJ2-1	TRBV27	many	CASRRLDSYNEQFF	TGTGCCAGCAGGAGACTAGACTCCTACAATGAGCAGTTCTTC
NA	TRBJ2-6	TRBV28	many	CASRDSGSGANVLTF	TGTGCCAGCAGGGACTCAGGCTCTGGGGCCAACGTCCTGACTTTC
NA	TRBJ2-2	TRBV12-3/TRBV12-4	many	CASSFSPISAGELFF	TGTGCCAGCAGTTTTTCCCCAATCAGCGCCGGGGAGCTGTTTTTT
TRBD2	TRBJ2-3	TRBV20-1	many	CSAFWTSGKTDTQYF	TGCAGTGCTTTCTGGACTAGCGGGAAGACAGATACGCAGTATTTT
TRBD1	TRBJ2-5	TRBV11-1	many	CASSMTGTVQETQYF	TGTGCCAGCAGCATGACCGGGACAGTCCAAGAGACCCAGTACTTC
NA	TRBJ2-2	TRBV7-9	NA	CAGSLGVRGELFF	TGTGCCGGCAGCTTAGGCGTCCGCGGGGAGCTGTTTTTT
TRBD1	TRBJ2-7	TRBV10-3	NA	CAIRNRDSLNEQYF	TGTGCCATCAGGAACCGGGACAGTCTCAACGAGCAGTACTTC
TRBD1	TRBJ1-2	TRBV6-6	many	CASNPGQTHYGYTF	TGTGCCAGCAACCCGGGACAGACGCACTATGGCTACACCTTC
NA	TRBJ1-4	TRBV10-3	NA	CAISEEGRSEKLFF	TGTGCCATCAGTGAGGAAGGCAGGTCTGAAAAACTGTTTTTT
NA	TRBJ2-2	TRBV19	NA	CASRGGELVF	TGTGCCAGTAGAGGCGGGGAGCTGGTTTTT
TRBD1	TRBJ2-1	TRBV9	few	CASSSLQGASYNEQFF	TGTGCCAGCAGTTCCCTACAGGGGGCTTCCTACAATGAGCAGTTCTTC
TRBD2	TRBJ2-1	TRBV4-2	many	CASSYGTSGSYNEQFF	TGTGCCAGCAGTTATGGGACTAGCGGCTCCTACAATGAGCAGTTCTTC
NA	TRBJ2-1	TRBV7-3	many	CASSSTGGYEAHEQFF	TGTGCCAGCAGCTCAACCGGGGGATATGAAGCCCATGAGCAGTTCTTC
TRBD1	TRBJ2-3	TRBV15	medium-sized	CATSRDVPGQGSADTQYF	TGTGCCACCAGCAGAGATGTCCCCGGACAGGGTAGCGCAGATACGCAGTATTTT
NA	TRBJ1-2	TRBV7-9	many	CASSTRNSYGYTF	TGTGCCAGCAGCACAAGGAACAGCTATGGCTACACCTTC
NA	TRBJ1-4	TRBV25-1	NA	CASRWGDGEKLFF	TGTGCCAGCAGGTGGGGGGATGGAGAAAAACTGTTTTTT
NA	TRBJ2-1	TRBV20-1	many	CSARDSSLSYNEQFF	TGCAGTGCTAGGGACAGCTCCCTATCCTACAATGAGCAGTTCTTC
NA	TRBJ2-3	TRBV6-1	few	CASSRLTGISTDTQYF	TGTGCCAGCAGTCGTCTAACAGGGATTAGCACAGATACGCAGTATTTT
TRBD2	TRBJ2-7	TRBV13	many	CASSPRGISGGAAEQYF	TGTGCCAGCAGCCCCCGGGGGATTAGCGGGGGGGCCGCAGAGCAGTACTTC
NA	TRBJ1-2	TRBV20-1	NA	CSARDESGNTF	TGCAGTGCGAGGGACGAGTCTGGAAACACCTTC
NA	TRBJ1-1	TRBV3-1	NA	CASSQDSGTEAVF	TGTGCCAGCAGCCAAGATTCGGGCACTGAAGCTGTCTTT
TRBD2	TRBJ2-1	TRBV27	NA	CASSSGLADYNEQFF	TGTGCCAGCAGTTCGGGACTAGCGGACTACAATGAGCAGTTCTTC
NA	TRBJ1-5	TRBV5-1	NA	CASSLTPGDQHF	TGCGCCAGCAGCTTAACTCCGGGGGACCAGCATTTT
NA	TRBJ2-7	TRBV19	many	CASSISAGPYEQYF	TGTGCCAGTAGTATATCGGCAGGACCCTACGAGCAGTACTTC
NA	TRBJ1-1	TRBV30	few	CAWSMANTEAFF	TGTGCCTGGAGTATGGCGAACACTGAAGCTTTCTTT
TRBD2	TRBJ2-7	TRBV24-1	once	CATGLGLAGGDEQYF	TGTGCCACCGGCCTCGGACTAGCGGGGGGGGACGAGCAGTACTTC
NA	TRBJ2-7	TRBV4-2	many	CASSQERLSYEQYF	TGTGCCAGCAGCCAAGAGCGGCTTTCCTACGAGCAGTACTTC
NA	TRBJ2-2	TRBV7-2	many	CASSLGSGLNTGELFF	TGTGCCAGCAGCTTAGGTAGCGGCTTGAACACCGGGGAGCTGTTTTTT
NA	TRBJ2-2	TRBV7-9	NA	CASSLEGSGELFF	TGTGCCAGCAGCTTAGAGGGGTCCGGGGAGCTGTTTTTT
NA	TRBJ2-3	TRBV20-1	many	CSARGHRDTQYF	TGCAGTGCTAGAGGGCACCGCGATACGCAGTATTTT
TRBD2	TRBJ2-1	TRBV10-2	many	CASSEFGTGGRNEQFF	TGCGCCAGCAGTGAGTTCGGGACGGGGGGGAGGAATGAGCAGTTCTTC
NA	TRBJ1-1	TRBV20-1	NA	CSARDHEGATEAFF	TGCAGTGCTAGAGATCATGAGGGCGCTACTGAAGCTTTCTTT
TRBD1	TRBJ2-6	TRBV7-9	NA	CASSSRQGSGANVLTF	TGTGCCAGCAGCTCGCGACAGGGATCCGGGGCCAACGTCCTGACTTTC
NA	TRBJ1-6	TRBV10-3	NA	CAIRGDMGLNSPLHF	TGTGCCATCAGGGGAGACATGGGACTAAATTCACCCCTCCACTTT